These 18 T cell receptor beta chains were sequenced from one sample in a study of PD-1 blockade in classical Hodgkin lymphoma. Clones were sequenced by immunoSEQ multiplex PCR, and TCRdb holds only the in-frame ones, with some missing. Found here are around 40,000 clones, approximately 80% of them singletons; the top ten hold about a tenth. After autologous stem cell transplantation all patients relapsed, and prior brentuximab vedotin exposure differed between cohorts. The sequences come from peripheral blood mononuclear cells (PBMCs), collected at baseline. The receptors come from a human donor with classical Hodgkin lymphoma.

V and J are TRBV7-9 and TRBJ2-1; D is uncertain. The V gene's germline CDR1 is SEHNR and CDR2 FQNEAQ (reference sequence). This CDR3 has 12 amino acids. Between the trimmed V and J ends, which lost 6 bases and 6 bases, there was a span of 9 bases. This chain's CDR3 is CASRSSANEQFF. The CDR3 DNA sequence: TGTGCCAGCAGATCTAGTGCCAATGAGCAGTTCTTC.

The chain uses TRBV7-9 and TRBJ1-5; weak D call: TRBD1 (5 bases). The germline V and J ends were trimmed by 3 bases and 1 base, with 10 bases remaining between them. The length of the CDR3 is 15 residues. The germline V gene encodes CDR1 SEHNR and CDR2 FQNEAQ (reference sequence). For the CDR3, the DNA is TGTGCCAGCAGCTTGGGTGACAGAAGCAATCAGCCCCAGCATTTT. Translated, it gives CASSLGDRSNQPQHF. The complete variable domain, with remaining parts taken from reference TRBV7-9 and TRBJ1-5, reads DTGVSQNPRHKITKRGQNVTFRCDPISEHNRLYWYRQTLGQGPEFLTYFQNEAQLEKSRLLSDRFSAERPKGSFSTLEIQRTEQGDSAMYLCASSLGDRSNQPQHFGDGTRLSIL.

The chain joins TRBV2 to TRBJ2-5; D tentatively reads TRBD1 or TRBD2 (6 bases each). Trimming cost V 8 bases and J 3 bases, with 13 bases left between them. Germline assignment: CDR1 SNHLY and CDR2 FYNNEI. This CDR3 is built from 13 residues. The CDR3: CASSRDNEETQYF. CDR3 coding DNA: TGTGCCAGCTCGCGGGACAACGAAGAGACCCAGTACTTC.

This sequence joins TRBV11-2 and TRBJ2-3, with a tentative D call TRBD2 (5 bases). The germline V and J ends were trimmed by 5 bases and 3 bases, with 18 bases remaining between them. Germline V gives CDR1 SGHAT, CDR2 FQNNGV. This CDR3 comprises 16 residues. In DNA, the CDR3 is TGTGCCAGCAGCGCGCGTAGCGTATCCTTTACAGATACGCAGTATTTT. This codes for CASSARSVSFTDTQYF.

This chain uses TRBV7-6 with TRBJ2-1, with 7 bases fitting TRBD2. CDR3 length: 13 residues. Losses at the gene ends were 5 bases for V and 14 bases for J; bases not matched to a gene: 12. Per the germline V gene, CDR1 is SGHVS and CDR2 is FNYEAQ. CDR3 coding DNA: TGTGCCAGCAGCCACGGCGGCGGGAGAGGCAAGTTCTTC. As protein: CASSHGGGRGKFF.

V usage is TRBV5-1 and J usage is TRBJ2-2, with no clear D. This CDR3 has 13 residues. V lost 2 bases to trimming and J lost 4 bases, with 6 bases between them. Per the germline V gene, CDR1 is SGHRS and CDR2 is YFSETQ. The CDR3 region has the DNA TGCGCCAGCAGCTTATCAGTCACCGGGGAGCTGTTTTTT. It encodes CASSLSVTGELFF.

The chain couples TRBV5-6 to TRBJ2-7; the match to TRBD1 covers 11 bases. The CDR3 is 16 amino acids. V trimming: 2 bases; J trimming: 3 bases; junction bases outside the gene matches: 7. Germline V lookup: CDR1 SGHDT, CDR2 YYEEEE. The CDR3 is CASSFVRTGGFYEQYF. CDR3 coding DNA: TGTGCCAGCAGCTTCGTCAGGACAGGGGGCTTCTACGAGCAGTACTTC. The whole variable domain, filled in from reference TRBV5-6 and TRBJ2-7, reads DAGVTQSPTHLIKTRGQQVTLRCSPKSGHDTVSWYQQALGQGPQFIFQYYEEEERQRGNFPDRFSGHQFPNYSSELNVNALLLGDSALYLCASSFVRTGGFYEQYFGPGTRLTVT.

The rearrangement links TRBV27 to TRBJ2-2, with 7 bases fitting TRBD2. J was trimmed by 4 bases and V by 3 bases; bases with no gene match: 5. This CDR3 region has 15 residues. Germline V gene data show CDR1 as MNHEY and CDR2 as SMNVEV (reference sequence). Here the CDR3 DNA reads TGTGCCAGCAGTTTTTGGGGGGGGAGCACCGGGGAGCTGTTTTTT. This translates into CASSFWGGSTGELFF.

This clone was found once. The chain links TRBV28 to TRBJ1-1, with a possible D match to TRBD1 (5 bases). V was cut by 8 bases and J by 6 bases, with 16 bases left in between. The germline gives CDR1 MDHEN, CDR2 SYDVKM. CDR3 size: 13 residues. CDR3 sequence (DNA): TGTGCCAGCCTAGGGGTAGGGTCCTCTGAAGCTTTCTTT. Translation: CASLGVGSSEAFF.

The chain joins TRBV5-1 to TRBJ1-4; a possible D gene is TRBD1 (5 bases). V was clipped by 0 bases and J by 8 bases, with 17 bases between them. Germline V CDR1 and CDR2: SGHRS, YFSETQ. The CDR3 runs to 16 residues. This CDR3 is CASSLGVGGTGEKLFF. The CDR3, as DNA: TGCGCCAGCAGCTTGGGTGTAGGAGGGACCGGAGAAAAACTGTTTTTT.

In nucleotides, the CDR3 is TGCGCCAGCAGCCAGGGACAGGGGGGCAATCAGCCCCAGCATTTT. Amino acids: CASSQGQGGNQPQHF. This chain uses TRBV4-1 with TRBJ1-5; TRBD1 matches at 11 bases. The ends lost 3 bases at V and 2 bases at J; junction bases unmatched: 0. There are 15 residues in the CDR3. Germline V lookup: CDR1 MGHRA, CDR2 YSYEKL.

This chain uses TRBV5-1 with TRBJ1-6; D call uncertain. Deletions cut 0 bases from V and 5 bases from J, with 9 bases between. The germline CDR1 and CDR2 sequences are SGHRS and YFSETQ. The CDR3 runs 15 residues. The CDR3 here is CASSLDIGDNSPLHF. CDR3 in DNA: TGCGCCAGCAGCTTGGATATCGGGGATAATTCACCCCTCCACTTT.

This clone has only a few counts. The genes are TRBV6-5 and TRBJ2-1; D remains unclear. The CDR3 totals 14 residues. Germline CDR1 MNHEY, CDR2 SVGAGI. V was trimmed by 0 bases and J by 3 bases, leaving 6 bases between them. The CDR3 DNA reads TGTGCCAGCAGTTACTCGAGATACTACAATGAGCAGTTCTTC. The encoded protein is CASSYSRYYNEQFF.

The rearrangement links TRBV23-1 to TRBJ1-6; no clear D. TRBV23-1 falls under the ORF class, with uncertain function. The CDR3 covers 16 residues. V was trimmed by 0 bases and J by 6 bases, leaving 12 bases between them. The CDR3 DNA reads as TGCGCCAGCAGTCAATCTGGCAAAGTCTTTAATTCACCCCTCCACTTT. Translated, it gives CASSQSGKVFNSPLHF.

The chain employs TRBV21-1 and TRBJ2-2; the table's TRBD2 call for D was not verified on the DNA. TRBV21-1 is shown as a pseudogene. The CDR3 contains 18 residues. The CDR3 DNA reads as TGTGCCAGCAGCAAACTCTTTTTCGGCAGCGCGAACACCGGGGAGCTGTTTTTT. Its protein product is CASSKLFFGSANTGELFF.

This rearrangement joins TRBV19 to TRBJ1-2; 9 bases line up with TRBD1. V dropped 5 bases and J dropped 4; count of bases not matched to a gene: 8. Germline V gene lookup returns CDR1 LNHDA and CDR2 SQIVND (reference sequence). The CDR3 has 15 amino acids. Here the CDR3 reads CASSAYTGGRYGYTF. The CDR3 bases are TGTGCCAGTAGTGCCTACACAGGGGGCCGCTATGGCTACACCTTC.

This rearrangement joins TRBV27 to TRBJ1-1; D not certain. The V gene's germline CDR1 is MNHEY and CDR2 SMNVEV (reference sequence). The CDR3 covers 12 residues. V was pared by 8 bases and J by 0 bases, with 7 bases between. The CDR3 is CASGDLNTEAFF. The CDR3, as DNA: TGTGCCAGCGGAGATTTGAACACTGAAGCTTTCTTT.

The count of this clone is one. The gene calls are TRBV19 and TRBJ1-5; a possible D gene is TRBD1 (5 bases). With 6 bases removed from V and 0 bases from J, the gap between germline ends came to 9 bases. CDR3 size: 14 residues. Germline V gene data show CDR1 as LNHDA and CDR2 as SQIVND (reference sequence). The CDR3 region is CASRGTGSNQPQHF. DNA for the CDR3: TGTGCCAGTAGAGGGACCGGTAGCAATCAGCCCCAGCATTTT.